This T cell receptor (beta chain) is from a study of shared clonotypes between healthy human individuals. Study-level information: Samples came from a couple of female and a few male donors aged 18 to 49.

Unsorted samples drew genomic DNA from approximately 87 million PBMCs. The CDR3 is 13 amino acids. V was trimmed by 10 bases and J by 5 bases, leaving 14 bases between them. Per germline, CDR1 MNHNS and CDR2 SASEGT. About 30,000 T cell genomes, or around 0.3 ug DNA, went into unsorted PBMC replicate PCRs. Clones were read by immunoSEQ multiplex PCR, and TCRdb kept only the in-frame ones, dropping some. The table lists about 460,000 clones, roughly 80% of them singletons. The chain carries TRBV6-1 and TRBJ1-4, with D perhaps TRBD1 (5 bases). What was sequenced was PBMCs. This receptor was obtained from a woman in her 40s in good health. Some clones in this sample may be carry-over from other donors' samples. The CDR3 DNA reads TGTGCCATCAGGGACCCTTACAATGAAAAACTGTTTTTT. This encodes CAIRDPYNEKLFF.